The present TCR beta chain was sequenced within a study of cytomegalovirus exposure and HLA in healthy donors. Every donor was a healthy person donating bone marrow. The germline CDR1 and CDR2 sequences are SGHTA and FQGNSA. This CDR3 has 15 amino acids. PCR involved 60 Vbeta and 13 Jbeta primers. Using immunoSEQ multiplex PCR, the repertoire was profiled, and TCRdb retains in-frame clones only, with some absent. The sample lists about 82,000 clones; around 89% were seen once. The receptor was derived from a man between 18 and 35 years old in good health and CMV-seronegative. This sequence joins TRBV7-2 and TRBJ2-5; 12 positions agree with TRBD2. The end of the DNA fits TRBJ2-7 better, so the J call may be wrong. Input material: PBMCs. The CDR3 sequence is CASSLGLAGAGEQYF. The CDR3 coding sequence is TGTGCCAGCAGCTTAGGACTAGCGGGAGCGGGCGAGCAGTACTTC.